This T cell receptor beta chain was found in a study of T cells in Graves' hyperthyroidism and ophthalmopathy. When ophthalmopathy did not progress within 18 months, Graves' hyperthyroidism was considered stable. Patients aged 18 to 65 with hyperthyroidism were newly diagnosed, with duration under 2 months. Investigators excluded patients with uncontrolled infection, other autoimmune disease, pregnancy or lactation. Based on clinical symptoms, serum thyroxine and TRAb, thyroid ultrasound and orbital computed tomography, diagnoses were reached. The ends were cut back, 3 bases at V and 7 bases at J, with 19 bases in the middle. The CDR3 has 16 amino acids. RNA transcripts served as the template for amplifying TCR beta CDR3 regions. The HTBI primer set drove a first-round RT-PCR of the TCR CDR3. TCRdb recomputed calls from the multiplex PCR reads with MiXCR, one row per CDR3 protein. This table holds a few hundred thousand distinct CDR3 sequences, roughly 14% found once.

The sequence was collected from a woman aged 30 to 39 with Graves' hyperthyroidism. The specimen was blood. The V gene is TRBV12-3 or TRBV12-4, the J gene TRBJ2-1; no firm D call. CDR3 region: CASSLRSAVLRNEQFF. In nucleotides, the CDR3 is TGTGCCAGCAGTTTGAGGAGCGCGGTCTTGAGGAATGAGCAGTTCTTC.